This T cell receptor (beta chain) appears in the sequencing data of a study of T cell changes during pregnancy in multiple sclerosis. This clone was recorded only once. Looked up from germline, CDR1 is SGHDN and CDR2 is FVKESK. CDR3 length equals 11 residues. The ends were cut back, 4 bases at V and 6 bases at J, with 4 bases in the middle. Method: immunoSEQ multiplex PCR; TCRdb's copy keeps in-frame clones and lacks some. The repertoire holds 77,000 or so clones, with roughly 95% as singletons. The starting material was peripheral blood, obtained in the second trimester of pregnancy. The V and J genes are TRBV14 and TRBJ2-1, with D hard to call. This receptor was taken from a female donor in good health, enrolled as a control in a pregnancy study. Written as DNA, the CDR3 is TGTGCCAGCAGCCTCGGCAATGAGCAGTTCTTC. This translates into CASSLGNEQFF.